The next 5 T cell receptor beta chains were all read from a single sample in a study of patients and donors after allogeneic stem cell transplantation. TCRdb re-derived calls from the RT-PCR reads in MiXCR, one entry per CDR3 protein. The sample lists about 160,000 distinct CDR3 sequences; approximately 40% were seen once. The material sequenced was blood, either unsorted or a sorted T cell fraction (not recorded which). Source of these receptors: a human donor who was either an allogeneic HSCT recipient or a stem cell or donor lymphocyte infusion donor (not recorded which). It is not recorded whose cells these are; they may come from a transplant donor.

V gene TRBV29-1 combines with J gene TRBJ2-7; 7 bases fit TRBD1. The V segment lost 3 bases and the J segment 4 bases; nucleotides outside the gene matches: 6. Looked up from germline, CDR1 is SQVTM and CDR2 is ANQGSEA. This CDR3 region has 13 residues. In DNA, the CDR3 is TGCAGCGTTGACGACAGGGCCTTATACGAGCAGTACGTC. Residues: CSVDDRALYEQYV.

This clonotype has just a few counts. The rearrangement uses TRBV29-1 and TRBJ1-5; D remains ambiguous. The germline gives CDR1 SQVTM, CDR2 ANQGSEA. Trimming shortened V by 4 bases and J by 4 bases, and 11 bases separated the two germline ends. The CDR3 length is 13 residues. Written as DNA, the CDR3 is TGCAGCGTTGGAGGAGAGGCGAATCAGCCCCAGCATTTT. Translating gives CSVGGEANQPQHF. Full variable domain (remainder filled in from reference TRBV29-1 and TRBJ1-5): SAVISQKPSRDICQRGTSLTIQCQVDSQVTMMFWYRQQPGQSLTLIATANQGSEATYESGFVIDKFPISRPNLTFSTLTVSNMSPEDSSIYLCSVGGEANQPQHFGDGTRLSIL.

This clonotype was observed a few times. V is TRBV20-1 and J is TRBJ1-5, with D tentatively TRBD1 (6 bases). From germline, CDR1 is DFQATT and CDR2 SNEGSKA (reference sequence). The CDR3 sequence is 14 residues long. V was trimmed by 3 bases and J by 3 bases, leaving 12 bases between them. The CDR3 loop reads CSASGRGYNQPQHF. The CDR3 nucleotides are TGCAGTGCTAGTGGCAGGGGATACAATCAGCCCCAGCATTTT.

The chain carries TRBV7-3 and TRBJ1-1; unclear D gene. The CDR3 sequence is 15 residues long. V gave up 2 bases and J gave up 1 base, with 11 bases separating them. The germline gives CDR1 SGHTA, CDR2 FQGTGA. The DNA for the CDR3 is TGTGCCAGCAGCTTAGGGTCCCACAAGAACACTGAAGCTTTCTTT. Translated, it gives CASSLGSHKNTEAFF.

This clonotype was seen more than once but under ten times. The chain employs TRBV7-2 and TRBJ2-3; 12 nucleotides line up with TRBD2. The CDR3 sequence is 15 residues long. The germline gives CDR1 SGHTA, CDR2 FQGNSA. With 4 bases clipped from V and 5 bases from J, the junction kept 4 bases outside the gene matches. CDR3 amino acids: CASSWLGLAGDTQYF. The CDR3 DNA is TGTGCCAGCAGCTGGCTGGGACTAGCGGGAGATACGCAGTATTTT.